This T cell receptor (beta chain) was sequenced for a study of cytomegalovirus exposure and HLA in healthy donors. Healthy bone marrow donors made up the cohort. Findings and caveats of the study: A later analysis reportedly found fewer N-insertions in an Asian-associated ancestry cluster than the roughly 700-donor mean. Three of the chains that were CMV-associated were confirmed in vitro to be specific for CMV antigens. Despite most TCR sequences being rare, some public TCRs occurred in many donors.

Primers included in the PCR were 60 Vbeta and 13 Jbeta primers. The table came from immunoSEQ multiplex PCR; TCRdb's copy has only in-frame clones and leaves some out. The repertoire holds 80,000 to 95,000 clones, 65% to 80% seen once, with more than 15% in the top ten. In regard to this clone: Its specificity is unknown.

The V gene end was trimmed by 0 bases and the J gene end by 3 bases; junction bases not matched to a gene: 8. Per the germline V gene, CDR1 is LGHNA and CDR2 is YSLEER. There are 16 residues in the CDR3. The J gene is TRBJ2-7, the V gene TRBV4-3, with 7 bases matching TRBD2. The specimen was PBMCs. The clonotype comes from a young woman in good health and CMV-seropositive. Here the CDR3 reads CASSQDYSGGLYEQYF. The CDR3 DNA reads TGCGCCAGCAGCCAAGATTATTCGGGAGGCCTCTACGAGCAGTACTTC.